This TCR beta chain was documented in a study of early T cells in non-severe SARS-CoV-2 infection. For the study at large: The sequenced material was bulk RNA from unsorted whole blood, and its chains were unpaired.

General study results and limits: CD4 and private specificities were missed by VDJdb matching, which favored anti-spike CD8 responses.

On this clonotype: The antigen remains unidentified.

This CDR3 comprises 17 residues. CDR1 and CDR2 (germline): LNHNV, YYDKDF (reference sequence). V lost 0 bases to trimming and J lost 3 bases; unmatched junction nucleotides: 10. From the 5' RACE reads, TCRdb called clonotypes with MiXCR, one entry per CDR3 protein. The table shows about 110,000 distinct CDR3 sequences, with about 12% occurring only once. Sequenced sample: whole blood. The rearrangement links TRBV15 to TRBJ2-7; 8 positions agree with TRBD2. This clonotype was obtained from an adult who was a healthcare worker with PCR-confirmed SARS-CoV-2 infection or an uninfected control (not recorded which). The CDR3 DNA sequence: TGTGCCACCAGCAGAGATAAGAGGCGGCTAGCGGGCTACGAGCAGTACTTC. It codes for CATSRDKRRLAGYEQYF.